The 16 T cell receptor beta chains listed next were all sequenced from one sample in a study of T cells in Graves' hyperthyroidism and ophthalmopathy. There were TCR beta CDR3 regions amplified from RNA transcripts. The HTBI set primed first-round TCR CDR3 RT-PCR. MiXCR was run by TCRdb on the multiplex PCR reads, yielding one entry per CDR3 protein. This table has 750,000 to 900,000 distinct CDR3 sequences, approximately 40% appearing once. The sequenced material came from blood. Receptor source: a man between 18 and 35 years old with Graves' hyperthyroidism.

Details on this clonotype: This CDR3 is missing its conserved last phenylalanine or tryptophan, likely due to a read error. The DNA is left out, because the CDR3 cannot be placed on it with certainty; the CDR3 is given as TCRdb lists it. The chain joins TRBV10-3 to TRBJ1-5; the D segment call TRBD1 is taken from the table without a DNA check. With termini counted, the CDR3 has 14 amino acids. From germline, CDR1 is ENHRY and CDR2 SYGVKD. This CDR3 reads CATGTGDSNQPQPE.

A few counts support this clonotype. The rearrangement uses TRBV10-3 and TRBJ1-3; TRBD1 might be the D (6 bases). The V end was cut by 5 bases, the J end by 1 base, with 12 bases between. This CDR3 spans 15 amino acids. The germline gives CDR1 ENHRY, CDR2 SYGVKD. The CDR3 sequence: CAISSPGASGNTIYF. In DNA form, the CDR3 reads TGTGCCATCAGTTCCCCGGGGGCATCTGGAAACACCATATATTTT.

This clonotype showed up many times. The chain uses TRBV9 and TRBJ1-1; no firm D call. This CDR3 has 14 residues. Germline CDR1 reads SGDLS; CDR2 reads YYNGEE. V was trimmed by 3 bases and J by 5 bases, leaving 14 bases between them. The chain's CDR3 is CASSGGDAPTEAFF. DNA of the CDR3: TGTGCCAGCAGCGGCGGGGATGCGCCTACTGAAGCTTTCTTT.

In the case of this clonotype: This is likely a read error, given that the CDR3 carries no conserved phenylalanine or tryptophan at its end. No DNA is shown, since the ends of the CDR3 on it are uncertain; the CDR3 is the one TCRdb lists. The chain links TRBV7-3 to TRBJ2-7; TRBD1 is taken as the D call from the table, unchecked against the DNA. The CDR3 region is 11 residues in length, termini included. Germline values: CDR1 SGHTA, CDR2 FQGTGA. CDR3 loop: CASSLRSPVGG.

This clonotype was seen more than once but under ten times. The gene calls are TRBV7-9 and TRBJ2-5, with unresolved D. There are 13 residues in the CDR3. Germline V gene sequence: CDR1 SEHNR, CDR2 FQNEAQ (reference sequence). Trimming took off 5 bases at V and 10 bases at J, with 17 bases between the two ends. CDR3 nucleotide sequence: TGTGCCAGCAGCCAAGCTCCACGGGCGAACCAGTACTTC. This encodes CASSQAPRANQYF.

In this sample, this clonotype turned up once. This clone may be a read error of a much larger clone one base away. This chain uses TRBV7-8 with TRBJ1-5; TRBD1 aligns across 7 bases. Germline loops: CDR1 SGHVS, CDR2 FQNEAQ. The CDR3 is made up of 15 amino acids. This chain's CDR3 is CTSSGTGAPNQPQHF. Written as DNA, the CDR3 is TGTACCAGCAGCGGTACAGGGGCTCCCAATCAGCCCCAGCATTTT.

Concerning this clonotype itself: It may be a read error: a sequence one base away is much more abundant. This sequence joins TRBV25-1 and TRBJ1-2; tentatively, D is TRBD1 (6 bases). CDR1 and CDR2 (germline): MGHDK, SYGVNS. V lost 6 bases to trimming and J lost 12 bases, with 20 bases between them. The CDR3 length is 13 residues. In DNA form, the CDR3 reads TGTGCCAGCAGCTCGTGGGGGCAGGGCGGCCACACCTTC. It is translated as CASSSWGQGGHTF.

This clonotype was seen many times. The chain carries TRBV7-9 and TRBJ1-5; 7 bases align to TRBD1. The CDR3 is 13 residues long. Germline lookup yields CDR1 SEHNR and CDR2 FQNEAQ (reference sequence). V trimming: 3 bases; J trimming: 5 bases; junction bases outside the gene matches: 1. For the CDR3, the DNA is TGTGCCAGCAGCTTTGACAGGGATCAGCCCCAGCATTTT. Translated: CASSFDRDQPQHF.

This clonotype was seen once. The chain carries TRBV9 and TRBJ1-5; D possibly corresponds to TRBD1 (5 bases). Germline values: CDR1 SGDLS, CDR2 YYNGEE. The CDR3 runs 15 residues. Trimming removed 4 bases from V and 1 base from J, with 12 bases in between. The CDR3 nucleotides are TGTGCCAGCAGCCTAACATGGGGCAGCAATCAGCCCCAGCATTTT. This codes for CASSLTWGSNQPQHF.

This chain connects TRBV7-2 to TRBJ2-7; D not resolved. CDR1 is SGHTA and CDR2 is FQGNSA in the germline V gene. V was trimmed by 7 bases and J by 6 bases, leaving 19 bases between them. This CDR3 comprises 14 residues. The CDR3 DNA reads TGTGCCAGCACCCAAGGTCCCAGGCGATTCGAGCAGTACTTC. Translating it yields CASTQGPRRFEQYF.

This clonotype was observed once. The chain has TRBV10-3 and TRBJ1-2, with 7 bases identical to TRBD1. Germline trimming cut 6 bases from V and 5 bases from J; bases unmatched to any gene: 9. In germline, CDR1 is ENHRY, CDR2 SYGVKD. This CDR3 has 14 residues. The CDR3 sequence is CAISRGAQAYGYTF. As DNA, the CDR3 is TGTGCCATCAGCAGGGGGGCCCAAGCATATGGCTACACCTTC.

Concerning this clonotype: This may stem from a read error, because a much larger clone lies one nucleotide away. CDR3 protein: CASSLGGTTGELFF. The CDR3 DNA reads TGTGCCAGCAGCTTGGGGGGTACCACCGGGGAGCTGTTTTTT. The J gene is TRBJ2-2, the V gene TRBV7-3, with D possibly matching TRBD2 (6 bases). Trimming took off 3 bases at V and 4 bases at J, with 9 bases between the two ends. Germline V gives CDR1 SGHTA, CDR2 FQGTGA. The CDR3 has 14 amino acids. The full variable domain, rest sourced from reference TRBV7-3 and TRBJ2-2, is GAGVSQTPSNKVTEKGKYVELRCDPISGHTALYWYRQSLGQGPEFLIYFQGTGAADDSGLPNDRFFAVRPEGSVSTLKIQRTERGDSAVYLCASSLGGTTGELFFGEGSRLTVL.

As to this clonotype: Without the conserved terminal phenylalanine or tryptophan, this CDR3 likely stems from a read error. V is TRBV29-1 and J is TRBJ1-2; D is ambiguous. Per the germline V gene, CDR1 is SQVTM and CDR2 is ANQGSEA. CDR3 length equals 12 residues. V shed 5 bases and J shed 4 bases, with 11 bases lying between them. CDR3 nucleotides: TGCAGCGTTCAACCCGGGTCCTATGGCTACACCCTC. Its translation: CSVQPGSYGYTL.

This clonotype was seen many times. This chain uses TRBV15 with TRBJ2-7, with 10 positions matching TRBD1. Unmatched junction bases numbered 4, after V lost 6 bases and J lost 5 bases. From germline, CDR1 is LNHNV and CDR2 YYDKDF (reference sequence). This CDR3 spans 13 amino acids. CDR3 loop: CATSTGTGDEQYF. The CDR3 nucleotides are TGTGCCACCAGTACCGGGACAGGGGACGAGCAGTACTTC.

This clonotype was observed many times. The chain combines TRBV19 with TRBJ1-5; D is ambiguous. The CDR3 is 13 amino acids. The V end lost 2 bases, the J end lost 7 bases, and 9 bases lay between the germline ends. Germline V gene sequence: CDR1 LNHDA, CDR2 SQIVND (reference sequence). CDR3 sequence (DNA): TGTGCCAGTAGTATATGGGCGGAGCAGCCCCAGCATTTT. It specifies CASSIWAEQPQHF. Using reference TRBV19 and TRBJ1-5 for the parts outside the CDR3, the full variable domain is DGGITQSPKYLFRKEGQNVTLSCEQNLNHDAMYWYRQDPGQGLRLIYYSQIVNDFQKGDIAEGYSVSREKKESFPLTVTSAQKNPTAFYLCASSIWAEQPQHFGDGTRLSIL.

This clonotype was seen ten or more times. This chain uses TRBV10-2 with TRBJ2-5; 10 positions match TRBD2. Germline assignment: CDR1 WSHSY and CDR2 SAAADI. J lost 5 bases, V lost 1 base, and 10 bases had no gene match. The CDR3 extends over 17 amino acids. The CDR3 protein is CASSELSLAGVEETQYF. CDR3 nucleotides: TGCGCCAGCAGTGAGTTGTCGCTAGCGGGGGTGGAGGAGACCCAGTACTTC.